The source of this T cell receptor beta chain is a study of CXCR3-negative and CXCR3-positive naive CD8 T cells. The CDR3 runs 12 residues. Germline CDR1 and CDR2: SQVTM and ANQGSEA. General observations from the study: Greater hydrophobicity was found in TRB CDR3s of CXCR3-positive naive cells than of CXCR3-negative naive cells. Naive subsets had comparable surface CD5; TCR strength was inferred from TRB CDR3 properties. CXCR3-negative and CXCR3-positive naive cells shared comparable TRBV-TRBJ usage, but memory cells did not. Diversity was high in both naive subsets and much lower in memory cells.

Through 5' RACE with UMI labels, the TRB cDNA libraries were prepared. TCRdb reprocessed the 5' RACE reads, keeping one entry per CDR3 protein, no DNA. The sample has 120,000 to 150,000 distinct CDR3 sequences; the top ten hold about 0.28%. Naive cells were sorted as CD45RO-, CCR7+, CD27+ and CD95-. Notes on this clonotype: Its antigen is currently unknown.

Sequencing input: naive CXCR3+ CD8+ T cells from blood. Subset specified: CD45RO-CCR7+CD27+CD95- naive CD8+ T cells expressing CXCR3 (TNR3+). The chain combines TRBV29-1 with TRBJ2-5. The TCR comes from a human donor in good health. Some clones in this sample may be carry-over from other donors' samples. The CDR3 loop is CSVEWFQETQYF.